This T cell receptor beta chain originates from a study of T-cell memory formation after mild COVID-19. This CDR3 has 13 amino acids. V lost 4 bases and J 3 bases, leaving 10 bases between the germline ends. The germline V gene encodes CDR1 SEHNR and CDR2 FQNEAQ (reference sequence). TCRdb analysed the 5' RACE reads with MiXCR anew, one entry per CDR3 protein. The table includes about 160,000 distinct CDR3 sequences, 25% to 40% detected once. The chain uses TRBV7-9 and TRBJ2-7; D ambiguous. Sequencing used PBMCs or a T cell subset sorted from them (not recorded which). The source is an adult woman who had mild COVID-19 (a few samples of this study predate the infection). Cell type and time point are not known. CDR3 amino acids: CASSSDTIYEQYF. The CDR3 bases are TGTGCCAGCAGCTCAGATACCATCTACGAGCAGTACTTC.